This T cell receptor beta chain comes out of a study of T-cell reconstitution after alpha-beta-depleted transplantation in children. Study-wide results and limits: There were reportedly several hundred expanded graft clones from which alpha-beta T cells came about two months after transplant. Day-60 TCRbeta diversity that was high in some patients was derived from surviving recipient T cells and thymic progenitors. By one year post-transplant, T-cell counts and diversity largely arose from T cells that were newly produced.

Unique molecular identifiers featured in how the TCRbeta library was prepared. TCRdb re-analysed the PCR reads in MiXCR, keeping a single row per CDR3 protein. The sample yields about 580,000 distinct CDR3 sequences, approximately 22% seen once. The CDR3 spans 13 residues. V shed 6 bases, J shed 8 bases, and the junction held 8 bases outside the gene matches. This clonotype was seen a few times. What it binds is unknown. Sequenced here: PBMCs, mostly from graft donor cells, sampled 360 days after TCRalphabeta/CD19-depleted stem cell transplant. The rearrangement uses TRBV12-3 or TRBV12-4 and TRBJ1-2, with 8 bases fitting TRBD1. This sequence was found in a boy less than two years old who had a stem cell transplant for acute myeloid leukemia, so the T cells may come from the graft donor. Here the CDR3 reads CASSKDRGEGYTF. CDR3 DNA sequence: TGTGCCAGCAGCAAAGACAGGGGTGAAGGCTACACCTTC.